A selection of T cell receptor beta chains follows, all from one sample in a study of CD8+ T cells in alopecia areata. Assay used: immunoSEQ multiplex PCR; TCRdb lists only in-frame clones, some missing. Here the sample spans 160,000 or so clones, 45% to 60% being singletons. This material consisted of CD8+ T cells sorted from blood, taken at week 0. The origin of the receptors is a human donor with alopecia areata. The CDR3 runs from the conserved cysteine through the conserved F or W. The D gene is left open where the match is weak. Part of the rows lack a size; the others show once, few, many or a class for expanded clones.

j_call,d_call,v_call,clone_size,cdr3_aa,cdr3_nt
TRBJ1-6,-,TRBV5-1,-,CASSTRAARGSPLHF,TGCGCCAGCAGCACCCGGGCCGCCCGGGGCTCACCCCTCCACTTT
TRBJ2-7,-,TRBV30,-,CAWSLGVGVSYEQYF,TGTGCCTGGAGCCTGGGGGTGGGGGTTTCCTACGAGCAGTACTTC
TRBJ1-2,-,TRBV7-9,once,CASSLGVGGYTF,TGTGCCAGCAGCTTAGGGGTCGGAGGCTACACCTTC
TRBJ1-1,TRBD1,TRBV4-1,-,CASSPMGQGSTEAFF,TGCGCCAGCAGCCCAATGGGACAGGGAAGCACTGAAGCTTTCTTT
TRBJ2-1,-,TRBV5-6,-,CASSATPTGEQFF,TGTGCCAGCAGCGCAACTCCTACAGGAGAGCAGTTCTTC
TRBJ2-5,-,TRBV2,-,CASSDGETQYF,TGTGCCAGCAGTGATGGGGAGACCCAGTACTTC
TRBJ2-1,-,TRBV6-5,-,CASSYSNIEEQFF,TGTGCCAGCAGTTACTCGAATATCGAAGAGCAGTTCTTC
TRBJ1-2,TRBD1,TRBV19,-,CASSVTGENYGYTF,TGTGCCAGTAGTGTAACAGGGGAAAACTATGGCTACACCTTC
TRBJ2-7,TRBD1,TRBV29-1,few,CSVQDRSYEQYF,TGCAGCGTTCAGGACAGGTCCTACGAGCAGTACTTC
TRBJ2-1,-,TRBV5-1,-,CASSPRGWDDEQFF,TGCGCCAGCAGCCCCAGGGGTTGGGACGATGAGCAGTTCTTC
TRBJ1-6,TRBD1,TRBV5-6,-,CASSLDRGTLNSPLHF,TGTGCCAGCAGCCTGGACAGGGGCACATTAAATTCACCCCTCCACTTT
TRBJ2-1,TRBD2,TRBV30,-,CAWSWVVAGGYNEQFF,TGTGCCTGGAGTTGGGTAGTAGCGGGGGGCTACAATGAGCAGTTCTTC
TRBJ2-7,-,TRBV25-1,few,CASPIQDQLYEQYF,TGTGCCAGCCCTATCCAGGATCAGCTCTACGAGCAGTACTTC
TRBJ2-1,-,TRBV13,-,CASSPRGMGEREQFF,TGTGCCAGCAGCCCACGGGGGATGGGTGAGCGTGAGCAGTTCTTC
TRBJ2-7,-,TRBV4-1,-,CASSPSYEQYF,TGCGCCAGCAGCCCCTCCTACGAGCAGTACTTC
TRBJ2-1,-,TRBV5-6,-,CASSLIPNEQFF,TGTGCCAGCAGCTTGATCCCCAATGAGCAGTTCTTC
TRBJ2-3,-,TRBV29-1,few,CSVVPGTQVMDTQYF,TGCAGCGTTGTTCCCGGGACACAAGTTATGGATACGCAGTATTTT
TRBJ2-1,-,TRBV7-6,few,CASSSSVHEQFF,TGTGCCAGCAGCTCCTCTGTCCATGAGCAGTTCTTC
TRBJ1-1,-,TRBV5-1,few,CASRVGTEAFF,TGCGCCAGCAGGGTCGGGACTGAAGCTTTCTTT
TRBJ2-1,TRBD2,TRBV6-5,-,CASSSVKRGRHNEQFF,TGTGCCAGCAGTTCCGTCAAGCGGGGGCGACACAATGAGCAGTTCTTC
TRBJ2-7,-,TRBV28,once,CASSLYTGSYEQYF,TGTGCCAGCAGTTTATATACAGGGTCCTACGAGCAGTACTTC
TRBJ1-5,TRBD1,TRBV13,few,CASSFIRDSGDQPQHF,TGTGCCAGCAGCTTTATCCGGGACAGCGGTGATCAGCCCCAGCATTTT
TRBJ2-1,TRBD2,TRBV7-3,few,CASSRAGSSYNEQFF,TGTGCCAGCAGCCGAGCGGGAAGCTCCTACAATGAGCAGTTCTTC
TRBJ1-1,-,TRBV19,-,CASSLNRATEAFF,TGTGCCAGTAGTTTGAACAGGGCCACTGAAGCTTTCTTT
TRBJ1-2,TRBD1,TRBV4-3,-,CASSQEGTGPYGYTF,TGCGCCAGCAGCCAAGAAGGGACAGGGCCATATGGCTACACCTTC
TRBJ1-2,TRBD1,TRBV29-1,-,CSVAGGDYGYTF,TGCAGCGTGGCAGGGGGCGACTATGGCTACACCTTC